One and the same sample provided the 23 T cell receptor beta chains below, sequenced in a study of blood T cell repertoires in COVID-19. Some clones are missing from TCRdb's copy, which holds only in-frame ones; the method was immunoSEQ multiplex PCR. This repertoire shows under 200,000 clones, about 86% found once; its top ten account for approximately 7%. The material sequenced was peripheral blood. The origin of the receptors is a man aged 50-59 years with active or convalescent COVID-19.

The rearrangement uses TRBV5-5 and TRBJ1-2; TRBD1 might be the D (6 bases). CDR3 length: 13 residues. V was shortened by 2 bases and J by 6 bases, with 11 bases between the two germline ends. Germline V lookup: CDR1 SGHKS, CDR2 YYEKEE (reference sequence). Here the CDR3 DNA reads TGTGCCAGCAGCTTTTCAGGGGCCGATGGCTACACCTTC. Protein product: CASSFSGADGYTF.

V usage is TRBV11-3 and J usage is TRBJ1-5, with TRBD1 matching over 7 bases. V shed 2 bases, J shed 5 bases, and the junction held 18 bases outside the gene matches. The CDR3 length is 19 residues. The V gene's germline CDR1 is SGHNT and CDR2 YENEEA. The CDR3 nucleotides are TGTGCCAGCAGCTTATCCAAAAGGTCCAGGGGGTATTCTTATCAGCCCCAGCATTTT. It specifies CASSLSKRSRGYSYQPQHF.

CDR3 sequence: CASSATGGSSPLHF. The DNA for the CDR3 is TGTGCCAGCAGCGCGACAGGGGGCAGTTCACCCCTCCACTTT. The V gene is TRBV7-3, the J gene TRBJ1-6; 10 positions agree with TRBD1. The length of the CDR3 is 14 residues. Per germline, CDR1 SGHTA and CDR2 FQGTGA. The ends lost 5 bases at V and 9 bases at J; junction bases unmatched: 4.

The chain couples TRBV24-1 to TRBJ2-4, with D perhaps TRBD2 (6 bases). The CDR3 length is 13 residues. Germline CDR1 reads KGHDR; CDR2 reads SFDVKD. Trimming shortened V by 4 bases and J by 8 bases, and 11 bases separated the two germline ends. CDR3 sequence (DNA): TGTGCCACCAGTGAGGGAGGCCGGGACATTCAGTACTTC. This sequence encodes CATSEGGRDIQYF.

The chain joins TRBV11-1 to TRBJ1-1, with TRBD1 matching 9 bases. The length of the CDR3 is 15 residues. Germline CDR1 SGHAT, CDR2 FQDESV (reference sequence). With V trimmed by 4 bases and J by 4 bases, 7 bases remained unmatched. The CDR3 loop is CASSSGTGTGTEAFF. The CDR3 region has the DNA TGTGCCAGCAGCTCCGGGACAGGGACTGGCACTGAAGCTTTCTTT.

V gene TRBV14 combines with J gene TRBJ1-2; D uncertain. Trimming stripped 5 bases from V and 4 bases from J, with 8 bases between. CDR1 and CDR2 from the germline V gene are SGHDN and FVKESK. The CDR3 spans 12 residues. The CDR3: CASSDILYGYTF. The DNA of the CDR3 is TGTGCCAGCAGCGACATACTCTATGGCTACACCTTC.

The V call is TRBV3-1 (or the pseudogene TRBV3-2), the J call TRBJ2-5; 9 bases are shared with TRBD1. With 0 bases clipped from V and 2 bases from J, the junction kept 19 bases outside the gene matches. Germline values: CDR1 LGHDT, CDR2 YNNKEL (reference sequence). This CDR3 contains 21 residues. CDR3 sequence (DNA): TGTGCCAGCAGCCAAGATCACTGGGACAGGGCATTATGGGTCCAACAAGAGACCCAGTACTTC. Protein: CASSQDHWDRALWVQQETQYF.

The genes are TRBV18 and TRBJ2-3; 13 positions match TRBD2. The CDR3 runs to 16 residues. Losses at the gene ends were 4 bases for V and 2 bases for J; bases not matched to a gene: 3. Germline CDR1 KGHSH, CDR2 LQKENI. This CDR3 reads CASSRGTSGITDTQYF. The DNA for the CDR3 is TGTGCCAGCTCACGCGGGACTAGCGGGATCACAGATACGCAGTATTTT.

The CDR3 DNA reads as TGTGCCAGCAGCTTAGTAGGGGGTTTAATTGGCTACACCTTC. It translates to CASSLVGGLIGYTF. V usage is TRBV7-9 and J usage is TRBJ1-2; D may be TRBD1 (6 bases). Trimming removed 1 base at V and 7 bases at J, with 13 bases between. CDR3 size: 14 residues. The germline gives CDR1 SEHNR, CDR2 FQNEAQ (reference sequence).

The CDR3 reads CASSQGTGGAFFYGYTF. In DNA form, the CDR3 reads TGTGCCAGCAGCCAAGGGACAGGGGGCGCGTTTTTCTATGGCTACACCTTC. The V call is TRBV14, the J call TRBJ1-2; 11 bases agree with TRBD1. The germline V gene has CDR1 SGHDN and CDR2 FVKESK. CDR3 length: 17 residues. V lost 1 base and J lost 4; bases outside the gene matches: 8.

This chain joins TRBV4-3 and TRBJ2-4; D uncertain. V lost 5 bases and J lost 6, with 23 bases in between. Germline V gene sequence: CDR1 LGHNA, CDR2 YSLEER. The CDR3 contains 17 residues. The CDR3 sequence: CASSSQAQKSIVNIQYF. The CDR3 coding sequence is TGCGCCAGCAGCAGTCAGGCGCAAAAGTCCATTGTAAACATTCAGTACTTC.

The chain combines TRBV27 with TRBJ1-1; 9 bases agree with TRBD1. This CDR3 has 15 residues. After removal of 6 bases from V and 2 bases from J, the junction contained 7 bases not matched to a gene. Germline V gene lookup returns CDR1 MNHEY and CDR2 SMNVEV (reference sequence). This CDR3 reads CASRQRQGENTEAFF. In DNA form, the CDR3 reads TGTGCCAGCAGACAACGACAGGGGGAAAACACTGAAGCTTTCTTT.

The chain links TRBV29-1 to TRBJ2-7; 7 nucleotides align to TRBD2. J was trimmed by 3 bases and V by 3 bases; bases with no gene match: 8. The CDR3 covers 14 residues. CDR1 is SQVTM, CDR2 ANQGSEA, per germline. CDR3 loop: CSVEVVRGSYEQYF. The DNA of the CDR3 is TGCAGCGTTGAGGTGGTGCGGGGGAGCTACGAGCAGTACTTC.

This rearrangement joins TRBV27 to TRBJ1-1, with 9 nucleotides matching TRBD1. Germline V gene sequence: CDR1 MNHEY, CDR2 SMNVEV (reference sequence). This CDR3 comprises 17 residues. V gave up 6 bases and J gave up 0 bases; unmatched junction bases: 11. CDR3 DNA: TGTGCCAGCAGATACAGGGGGCTTTCCCAAATGAACACTGAAGCTTTCTTT. Its translation: CASRYRGLSQMNTEAFF.

CDR3 protein: CASSFRQGHNEQYF. The CDR3 DNA sequence: TGCGCCAGCAGCTTCCGACAGGGGCATAACGAGCAGTACTTC. This chain uses TRBV5-1 with TRBJ2-7, with 8 bases fitting TRBD1. Germline CDR1 is SGHRS and CDR2 is YFSETQ. CDR3 length: 14 amino acids. The junction had 6 bases not matched to a gene; V was cut back by 2 bases and J by 5 bases. The full variable domain, rest sourced from reference TRBV5-1 and TRBJ2-7, is KAGVTQTPRYLIKTRGQQVTLSCSPISGHRSVSWYQQTPGQGLQFLFEYFSETQRNKGNFPGRFSGRQFSNSRSEMNVSTLELGDSALYLCASSFRQGHNEQYFGPGTRLTVT.

The genes are TRBV9 and TRBJ1-1; a possible D gene is TRBD1 (5 bases). This CDR3 contains 14 residues. Trimming removed 3 bases at V and 1 base at J, with 10 bases between. Germline V lookup: CDR1 SGDLS, CDR2 YYNGEE. CDR3 residues: CASSGRQTNTEAFF. CDR3 DNA sequence: TGTGCCAGCAGCGGCCGACAGACGAACACTGAAGCTTTCTTT.

CDR3 protein: CASSSKTGGYEQYF. CDR3 nucleotides: TGTGCCAGCAGCTCCAAGACAGGGGGGTACGAGCAGTACTTC. The V call is TRBV5-4, the J call TRBJ2-7; TRBD1 matches at 9 bases. The CDR3 extends over 14 amino acids. Germline V gene sequence: CDR1 SGHNT, CDR2 YYREEE (reference sequence). J lost 4 bases, V lost 3 bases, and 5 bases had no gene match.

The chain links TRBV21-1 to TRBJ2-2; whether TRBD2, the table's D call, matches the DNA was not checked. TRBV21-1 is termed a pseudogene. The length of the CDR3 is 16 residues. DNA for the CDR3: TGTGCCAGCAGCAAAGTAGGCCTAGTCGACACCGGGGAGCTGTTTTTT. Translation gives CASSKVGLVDTGELFF.

CDR3 sequence reads: CASSLAGASGTQYF. The CDR3 nucleotides are TGTGCCAGCAGCTTAGCGGGGGCTTCCGGGACCCAGTACTTC. The chain joins TRBV7-2 to TRBJ2-5; TRBD1 might be the D (6 bases). This CDR3 has 14 residues. Germline lookup yields CDR1 SGHTA and CDR2 FQGNSA. Trimming left V 0 bases short and J 7 bases short, with 12 bases between.

This sequence joins TRBV30 and TRBJ2-1; TRBD2 aligns across 15 bases. The CDR3 totals 16 residues. Germline trimming cut 2 bases from V and 8 bases from J; bases unmatched to any gene: 7. Germline V gene lookup returns CDR1 GTSNPN and CDR2 SVGIG (reference sequence). Here the CDR3 DNA reads TGTGCCTGGAGTCGCGGACTAGCGGGAGGGGGGGATGAGCAGTTCTTC. Amino acid sequence: CAWSRGLAGGGDEQFF.

V usage is TRBV6-4 and J usage is TRBJ2-1; no clear D gene. The germline V gene encodes CDR1 MRHNA and CDR2 SNTAGT. The CDR3 has 14 amino acids. V shed 6 bases and J shed 0 bases, with 9 bases lying between them. CDR3 loop: CASRPSGSYNEQFF. In DNA, the CDR3 is TGTGCCAGCAGGCCTTCGGGCTCCTACAATGAGCAGTTCTTC.

The V call is TRBV5-6, the J call TRBJ2-1, with 7 bases aligning to TRBD2. The germline V gene encodes CDR1 SGHDT and CDR2 YYEEEE. V lost 1 base, J lost 8 bases, and 3 bases stayed unmatched. The CDR3 contains 13 residues. Here the CDR3 reads CASSLLLADEQFF. The CDR3, as DNA: TGTGCCAGCAGCTTGCTCCTAGCGGATGAGCAGTTCTTC. Full variable domain (outside the CDR3, taken from reference TRBV5-6 and TRBJ2-1): DAGVTQSPTHLIKTRGQQVTLRCSPKSGHDTVSWYQQALGQGPQFIFQYYEEEERQRGNFPDRFSGHQFPNYSSELNVNALLLGDSALYLCASSLLLADEQFFGPGTRLTVL.

This sequence joins TRBV7-9 and TRBJ2-4, with D maybe TRBD1 (6 bases). The germline gives CDR1 SEHNR, CDR2 FQNEAQ (reference sequence). Trimming removed 5 bases at V and 0 bases at J, with 14 bases between. The CDR3 spans 16 residues. CDR3 in amino acids: CASSRDRIIAKNIQYF. The CDR3 bases are TGTGCCAGCAGCCGCGACAGGATAATAGCCAAAAACATTCAGTACTTC.